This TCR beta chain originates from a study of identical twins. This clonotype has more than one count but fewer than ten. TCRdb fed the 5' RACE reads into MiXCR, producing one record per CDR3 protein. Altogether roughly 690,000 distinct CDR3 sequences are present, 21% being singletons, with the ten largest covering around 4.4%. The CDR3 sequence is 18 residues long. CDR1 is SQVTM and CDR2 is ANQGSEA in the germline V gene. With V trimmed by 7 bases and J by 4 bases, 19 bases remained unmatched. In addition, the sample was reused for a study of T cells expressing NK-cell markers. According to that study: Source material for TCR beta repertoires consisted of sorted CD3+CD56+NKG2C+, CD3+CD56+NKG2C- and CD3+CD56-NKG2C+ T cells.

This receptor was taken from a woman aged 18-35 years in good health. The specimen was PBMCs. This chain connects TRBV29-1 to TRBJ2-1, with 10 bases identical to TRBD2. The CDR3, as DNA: TGCAGCGCGCAGGGGGGCGTCTTACTAGCGGGGTCTTACAATGAGCAGTTCTTC. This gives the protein CSAQGGVLLAGSYNEQFF.